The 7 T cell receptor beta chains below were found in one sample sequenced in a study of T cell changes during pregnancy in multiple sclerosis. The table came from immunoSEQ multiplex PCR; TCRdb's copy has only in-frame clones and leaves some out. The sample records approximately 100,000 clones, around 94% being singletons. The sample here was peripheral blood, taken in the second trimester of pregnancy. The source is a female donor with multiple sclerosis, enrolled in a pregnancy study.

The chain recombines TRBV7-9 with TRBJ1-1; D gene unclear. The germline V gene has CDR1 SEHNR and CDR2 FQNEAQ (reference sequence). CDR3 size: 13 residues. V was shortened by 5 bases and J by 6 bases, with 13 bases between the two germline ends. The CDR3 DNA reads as TGTGCCAGCAGCCCATCCCAGATGTCTGAAGCTTTCTTT. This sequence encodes CASSPSQMSEAFF.

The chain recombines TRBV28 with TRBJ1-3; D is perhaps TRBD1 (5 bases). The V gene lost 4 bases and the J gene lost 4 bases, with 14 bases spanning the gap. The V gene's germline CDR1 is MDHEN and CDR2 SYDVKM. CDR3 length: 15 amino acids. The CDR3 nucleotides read TGTGCCAGCAGTTCCCCCCACCAGGGAGGAAACACCATATATTTT. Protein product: CASSSPHQGGNTIYF.

CDR3 residues: CASRGQSYEQYF. CDR3 coding DNA: TGTGCCAGCAGGGGGCAGAGTTACGAGCAGTACTTC. The V call is TRBV28, the J call TRBJ2-7; TRBD1 is a possible D gene (5 bases). With 6 bases removed from V and 4 bases from J, the gap between germline ends came to 10 bases. Germline CDR1 MDHEN, CDR2 SYDVKM. The CDR3 length is 12 residues.

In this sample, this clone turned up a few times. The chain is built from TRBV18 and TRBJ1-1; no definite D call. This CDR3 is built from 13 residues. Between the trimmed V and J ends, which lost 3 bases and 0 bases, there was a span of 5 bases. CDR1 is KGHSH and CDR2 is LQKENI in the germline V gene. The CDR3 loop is CASSPKMNTEAFF. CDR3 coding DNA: TGTGCCAGCTCACCTAAAATGAACACTGAAGCTTTCTTT.

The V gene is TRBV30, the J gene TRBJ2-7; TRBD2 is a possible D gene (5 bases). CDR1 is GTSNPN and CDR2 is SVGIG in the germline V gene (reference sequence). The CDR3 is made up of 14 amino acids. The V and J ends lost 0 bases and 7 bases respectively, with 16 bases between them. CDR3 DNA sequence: TGTGCCTGGAGTGTGCTCCCTGACTCGGGGGAGCAGTACTTC. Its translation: CAWSVLPDSGEQYF.

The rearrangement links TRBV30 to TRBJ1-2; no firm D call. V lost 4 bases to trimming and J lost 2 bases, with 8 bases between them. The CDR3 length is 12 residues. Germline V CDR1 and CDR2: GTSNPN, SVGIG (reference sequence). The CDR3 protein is CAWIQRNYGYTF. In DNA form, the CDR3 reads TGTGCCTGGATCCAGCGGAACTATGGCTACACCTTC.

CDR3 residues: CASTQSVDRVRARLSEQPQHF. The CDR3 DNA sequence: TGCGCCAGCACCCAGTCGGTAGACAGGGTCCGCGCCAGGCTTAGCGAGCAGCCCCAGCATTTT. This chain connects TRBV23-1 to TRBJ1-5; 7 bases are shared with TRBD1. TRBV23-1 is classed as an ORF, of uncertain function. V lost 7 bases to trimming and J lost 7 bases; unmatched junction nucleotides: 31. The CDR3 runs to 21 residues.